This is a list of T cell receptor beta chains from one sample in a study of cytomegalovirus exposure and HLA in healthy donors. Clones were read by immunoSEQ multiplex PCR, and TCRdb kept only the in-frame ones, dropping some. The top ten clones hold 9.5% to 12% of a sample with 100,000 or so clones, 77% of them seen once. Sequencing was performed on PBMCs. These receptor sequences come from a man aged 40-50 years in good health and CMV-seropositive. Each CDR3 is given with its conserved first and last residue. D genes are given only for firm matches. Clone size is not always given. Where it is, it says once, few, many or a class for expanded clones.

NA NA TRBJ1-5 TRBV30 TGTGCCTGGAGAGTCCCGACAGGTGGCAATCAGCCCCAGCATTTT CAWRVPTGGNQPQHF
NA TRBD2 TRBJ2-4 TRBV7-2 TGTGCCAGCAGCTTAGCCGCTAGCGGGGGGGACATTCAGTACTTC CASSLAASGGDIQYF
few NA TRBJ2-3 TRBV2 TGTGCCAGCAAACAGGGCCCTAGCACAGATACGCAGTATTTT CASKQGPSTDTQYF
NA TRBD2 TRBJ2-1 TRBV7-2 TGTGCCAGCAGCTTAGTCGGCGGGGGGGCTCGGAATGAGCAGTTCTTC CASSLVGGGARNEQFF
NA NA TRBJ1-2 TRBV5-1 TGCGCCAGCAGCCTGACAGGCTCTAACTATGGCTACACCTTC CASSLTGSNYGYTF
NA NA TRBJ1-1 TRBV10-3 TGTGCCATCAGTGACTACCGACAGGACACTGAAGCTTTCTTT CAISDYRQDTEAFF
NA NA TRBJ2-7 TRBV9 TGTGCCAGCAGCGTAGAAGGGGCGTCCTACGAGCAGTACTTC CASSVEGASYEQYF
NA TRBD2 TRBJ2-5 TRBV6-6 TGTGCCAGCAGTCCGACTAGCGGGGTAGAGACCCAGTACTTC CASSPTSGVETQYF
NA TRBD2 TRBJ2-7 TRBV7-8 TGTGCCAGCAGCCGAGGACTAGCGGGGCGCCCCGGGTACGAGCAGTACTTC CASSRGLAGRPGYEQYF
NA NA TRBJ2-5 TRBV2 TGTGCCAGCAGTGAATGGGCAGGGTGGGAGACCCAGTACTTC CASSEWAGWETQYF
NA TRBD1 TRBJ1-5 TRBV6-5 TGTGCCAGCAGCCCCACAGGGGGCAACAATCAGCCCCAGCATTTT CASSPTGGNNQPQHF
NA NA TRBJ2-1 TRBV18 TGTGCCAGCTCCCCTACAGTCTACAATGAGCAGTTCTTC CASSPTVYNEQFF
few NA TRBJ2-7 TRBV27 TGTGCCAGTATTACTCCCTACGAGCAGTACTTC CASITPYEQYF
NA TRBD1 TRBJ1-5 TRBV19 TGTGCCACTCGGGGACAGTTTGCGGACAATCAGCCCCAGCATTTT CATRGQFADNQPQHF
NA NA TRBJ2-2 TRBV6-6 TGTGCCACCTACACCGGGGAGCTGTTTTTT CATYTGELFF
NA NA TRBJ1-5 TRBV2 TGTGCCAGCAGTGAAGGGCAGATAAATCAGCCCCAGCATTTT CASSEGQINQPQHF
NA TRBD1 TRBJ1-5 TRBV10-1 TGCGCCAGCAGACAGGGGCGATCGGAGCCCCAGCATTTT CASRQGRSEPQHF
NA TRBD2 TRBJ2-3 TRBV4-3 TGCGCCAGCAGCCCGCTAAGGGGATTTGGGCGGGGGGCCACAGATACGCAGTATTTT CASSPLRGFGRGATDTQYF
NA TRBD1 TRBJ1-4 TRBV7-9 TGTTCCAGCAGCTTAAAAACAGGGGGCTTCGTGGATAATGAAAAACTGTTTTTT CSSSLKTGGFVDNEKLFF
NA NA TRBJ1-2 TRBV5-4 TGTGCCAGCAGCTTGGCCGGGGGAAATGGCTACACCTTC CASSLAGGNGYTF
NA NA TRBJ1-1 TRBV12-5 TGTGCTAGTGGTTTGGGGGGGGGCAGCATGAACACTGAAGCTTTCTTT CASGLGGGSMNTEAFF
NA TRBD1 TRBJ2-4 TRBV10-1 TGCGCCACCTTAGCGCGAGGGACAGGGGAAGGGAGTCAGTACTTC CATLARGTGEGSQYF
NA NA TRBJ2-2 TRBV9 TGTGCCAGCAGAGGAGGGGGCAGCACCGGGGAGCTGTTTTTT CASRGGGSTGELFF
NA NA TRBJ2-5 TRBV6-5 TGTGCCAGCAGTTACTCGTGGGGACTCCAAGAGACCCAGTACTTC CASSYSWGLQETQYF
few TRBD1 TRBJ1-5 TRBV6-6 TGTGCCAGCGCTGACAGGGGAATAAGCAATCAGCCCCAGCATTTT CASADRGISNQPQHF
NA NA TRBJ2-7 TRBV19 TGTGCCAGCTCAGGGGTCTACGAGCAGTACTTC CASSGVYEQYF
few TRBD2 TRBJ2-2 TRBV7-8 TGTGCCAGCAGCTACAAAAGACTAGCGGGGGACACCGGGGAGCTGTTTTTT CASSYKRLAGDTGELFF
NA NA TRBJ1-5 TRBV28 TGTGCCAGCAGTTTAGAGAGCAATCAGCCCCAGCATTTT CASSLESNQPQHF
once TRBD2 TRBJ2-1 TRBV5-8 TGTGCCAGTGCCGTGTGGGGTAGCGGGGGATACAATGAGCAGTTCTTC CASAVWGSGGYNEQFF
once NA TRBJ1-1 TRBV6-4 TGTGCCAGCAGTGTACAGGGTGGAACTGAAGCTTTCTTT CASSVQGGTEAFF
NA NA TRBJ1-2 TRBV6-1 TGTGCCAGCAGTGAACATGGGTCCCAGGGTGGCTACACCTTC CASSEHGSQGGYTF
NA TRBD1 TRBJ1-1 TRBV5-1 TGCGCCAGCAACCACGACAGGGGGCAGATTTACACTGAAGCTTTCTTT CASNHDRGQIYTEAFF
NA NA TRBJ2-1 TRBV11-2 TGTGCCAGCAGCACTGGGGGTGGAGGGTACAATGAGCAGTTCTTC CASSTGGGGYNEQFF
NA NA TRBJ1-4 TRBV29-1 TGCAGCGTTGGAAACAGAGAAAAACTGTTTTTT CSVGNREKLFF
NA NA TRBJ1-2 TRBV28 TGTGCCAGCAGTTTATCGTACAGTTTCGACTATGGCTACACCTTC CASSLSYSFDYGYTF
few NA TRBJ1-2 TRBV29-1 TGCAGCGTTGAACGGACAGATAACTATGGCTACACCTTC CSVERTDNYGYTF
NA TRBD1 TRBJ2-2 TRBV7-2 TGTGCCAGCAGCATACAGGGGGCTTTGAACACCGGGGAGCTGTTTTTT CASSIQGALNTGELFF
medium-sized TRBD1 TRBJ1-5 TRBV2 TGTGCCAGCAGGACCGGGACAGGGCACAATCAGCCCCAGCATTTT CASRTGTGHNQPQHF
NA TRBD1 TRBJ2-7 TRBV7-2 TGTGCCAGCAGCTGGGACAGTGCCTACGAGCAGTACTTC CASSWDSAYEQYF
NA TRBD2 TRBJ2-3 TRBV6-1 TGTGCCAGCAGTCTAGCGGGGAGGGGCGTAGATACGCAGTATTTT CASSLAGRGVDTQYF
NA NA TRBJ2-1 TRBV6-4 TGTGCCAGCAGTGACAGGGGGGGGGACTACAATGAGCAGTTCTTC CASSDRGGDYNEQFF
NA TRBD1 TRBJ1-2 TRBV10-3 TGTGCCATCAGTGTCTTGACAGGGACGAACTATGGCTACACCTTC CAISVLTGTNYGYTF
NA TRBD1 TRBJ2-3 TRBV6-6 TGTGCCAGCAGTGACTCGGGACAGGGGGCAGATACGCAGTATTTT CASSDSGQGADTQYF
NA NA TRBJ2-1 TRBV7-9 TGTGCCAGCAGCTCCCCGCTCAACTCAGGGAATGAGCAGTTCTTC CASSSPLNSGNEQFF
NA TRBD1 TRBJ2-7 TRBV18 TGTGCCAGCTCACGGGGACAGGTCTTCTCCTACGAGCAGTACTTC CASSRGQVFSYEQYF
once NA TRBJ1-2 TRBV7-2 TGTGCCAGCAGCTTATACAGGACAGAACACTATGGCTACACCTTC CASSLYRTEHYGYTF
NA NA TRBJ1-2 TRBV4-1 TGCGCCAGCAGCCAAGCTGGCCAGGGCCGCGGCTACACCTTC CASSQAGQGRGYTF
NA TRBD1 TRBJ2-2 TRBV7-2 TGTGCCAGCAGCTTAGGGGACAGGACGAACACCGGGGAGCTGTTTTTT CASSLGDRTNTGELFF
NA NA TRBJ1-3 TRBV7-3 TGTGCCAGCAGCTTATCTAACGGGGACACCATATATTTT CASSLSNGDTIYF